This TCR beta chain was profiled in a study of blood T cells in healthy people across ages. Broader study findings: Donor CMV infection status was unknown, possibly confounding age-related changes in expanded clonotypes. The study could not conclusively compare naive and antigen-experienced cells, given its unsorted PBMCs.

About this clonotype: Its antigen is unknown.

Then a second PCR, running roughly 6 to 11 cycles, was carried out with a sample-barcoded 5' primer and a J-beta primer mix. Each cDNA molecule was tagged by a template-switch adaptor with 12 random nucleotides. Each sample yielded at least 3 million CDR3-containing paired-end reads. One entry per CDR3 protein results from TCRdb running MiXCR on the 5' RACE reads. The repertoire holds over 1,300,000 distinct CDR3 sequences, with approximately 59% as singletons. Material for sequencing was blood. This receptor was taken from a man aged 18 to 30 in good health.

CDR3 in DNA: TGCGCCAGCAGCTTACCTAGCGGGAGCGCGCAGTATTTT. This translates into CASSLPSGSAQYF. This rearrangement joins TRBV5-1 to TRBJ2-3; 10 nucleotides match TRBD2. V lost 2 bases to trimming and J lost 10 bases; unmatched junction nucleotides: 4. The CDR3 contains 13 residues. Germline V gives CDR1 SGHRS, CDR2 YFSETQ.